The 10 T cell receptor beta chains reported below all come from one sample, sequenced in a study of OX40 agonist ivuxolimab in advanced cancers. Method: immunoSEQ multiplex PCR; TCRdb's copy keeps in-frame clones and lacks some. The table includes about 46,000 clones, under 90% detected once. This specimen was CD4+ or CD8+ T cells sorted from blood, taken in a trial of the OX40 agonist ivuxolimab. The source is an adult with an advanced solid tumor such as melanoma, head and neck, liver or kidney cancer.

This chain uses TRBV5-6 with TRBJ2-7, with 10 nucleotides matching TRBD1. Trimming cost V 0 bases and J 2 bases; bases outside gene matches: 2. Germline V CDR1 and CDR2: SGHDT, YYEEEE. This CDR3 comprises 15 residues. The CDR3 nucleotides read TGTGCCAGCAGCTTGGTTGGACAGGGGGCCTACGAGCAGTACTTC. It yields the protein CASSLVGQGAYEQYF.

The V and J genes are TRBV27 and TRBJ2-2, with TRBD1 identical over 9 bases. CDR1 and CDR2 from the germline V gene are MNHEY and SMNVEV (reference sequence). Trimming removed 9 bases from V and 6 bases from J; junction bases left unmatched: 8. The CDR3 has 14 residues. CDR3 amino acids: CASRGTGRAGELFF. DNA for the CDR3: TGTGCCAGTAGGGGGACAGGGAGGGCCGGGGAGCTGTTTTTT.

The chain links TRBV18 to TRBJ1-1; D is undetermined. Germline lookup yields CDR1 KGHSH and CDR2 LQKENI. The CDR3 runs 15 residues. V gave up 6 bases and J gave up 1 base, with 15 bases separating them. The chain's CDR3 is CASSLQSVQNTEAFF. CDR3 in DNA: TGTGCCAGCTCGCTTCAGAGTGTTCAGAACACTGAAGCTTTCTTT.

The rearrangement joins TRBV10-3 to TRBJ1-5, with 9 bases lining up with TRBD1. The CDR3 runs 14 residues. Germline V gives CDR1 ENHRY, CDR2 SYGVKD. Unmatched junction bases numbered 7, after V lost 2 bases and J lost 11 bases. CDR3 nucleotides: TGTGCCATCAGTGAGGGGACAGGGCTAGGGGCCCAGCATTTT. This translates into CAISEGTGLGAQHF.

The CDR3 DNA follows: TGTGCCAGCAGTGTCGAAAATCGAGGAACCACTGAAGCTTTCTTT. This gives the protein CASSVENRGTTEAFF. The V and J genes are TRBV25-1 and TRBJ1-1, with no clear D. This CDR3 region has 15 residues. CDR1 and CDR2 from the germline V gene are MGHDK and SYGVNS. Trimming shortened V by 4 bases and J by 4 bases, and 16 bases separated the two germline ends.

V gene TRBV2 combines with J gene TRBJ1-1; possible D gene TRBD1, 5 bases. V was shortened by 4 bases and J by 0 bases, with 18 bases between the two germline ends. The CDR3 is 17 amino acids. Germline V gene lookup returns CDR1 SNHLY and CDR2 FYNNEI. The CDR3 DNA is TGTGCCAGCAGTGGGGGGGACTTGAACAGTTTGAACACTGAAGCTTTCTTT. The encoded protein is CASSGGDLNSLNTEAFF.

The chain combines TRBV18 with TRBJ1-5; TRBD1 matches 7 bases. CDR3 length: 15 residues. The trim removed 4 bases at V and 9 bases at J, leaving 12 bases unmatched. Looked up from germline, CDR1 is KGHSH and CDR2 is LQKENI. The CDR3 DNA sequence: TGTGCCAGCTCACGAGACAGGGAGATATCAGGGCCCCAGCATTTT. Its protein product is CASSRDREISGPQHF.

The chain carries TRBV19 and TRBJ2-1; TRBD2 matches 14 bases. CDR3 length: 16 residues. With 9 bases clipped from V and 7 bases from J, the junction kept 11 bases outside the gene matches. Germline loops: CDR1 LNHDA, CDR2 SQIVND (reference sequence). The DNA for the CDR3 is TGTGCCAGCCGGACTAGCGGGGGGCGGTTGGGGAATGAGCAGTTCTTC. Amino acids: CASRTSGGRLGNEQFF.

The gene calls are TRBV7-9 and TRBJ1-4; the D gene is possibly TRBD1 (6 bases). Per the germline V gene, CDR1 is SEHNR and CDR2 is FQNEAQ (reference sequence). The CDR3 consists of 14 residues. Trimming took off 3 bases at V and 4 bases at J, with 9 bases between the two ends. The CDR3 DNA sequence: TGTGCCAGCAGCTTCCAACAGGGTAATGAAAAACTGTTTTTT. Protein product: CASSFQQGNEKLFF.

The chain carries TRBV25-1 and TRBJ2-3; possibly TRBD1 or TRBD2 for D (6 bases each). V was shortened by 2 bases and J by 4 bases, with 22 bases between the two germline ends. Germline values: CDR1 MGHDK, CDR2 SYGVNS. CDR3 length equals 18 residues. The CDR3 nucleotides read TGTGCCAGCAGTGAAGGATATTTGGGAACAGGGAGGCCAGATACGCAGTATTTT. This encodes CASSEGYLGTGRPDTQYF.